What follows are 27 T cell receptor beta chains derived from one specimen sequenced in a study of blood T cell repertoires in COVID-19. Assay: immunoSEQ multiplex PCR; the TCRdb copy retains only in-frame clones and omits some. The sample contains some 250,000 clones, 88% of which appear only once. Specimen: peripheral blood. The receptors shown here come from a woman in her 30s with acute or convalescent COVID-19.

This clone was found once. V gene TRBV9 combines with J gene TRBJ1-3; 7 bases fit TRBD1. CDR3 length: 15 amino acids. V shed 1 base, J shed 11 bases, and the junction held 12 bases outside the gene matches. In germline, CDR1 is SGDLS, CDR2 YYNGEE. The CDR3 reads CASSVTESDRVAIYF. For the CDR3, the DNA is TGTGCCAGCAGCGTAACCGAGTCCGACAGGGTAGCCATATATTTT.

In this sample, this clone turned up once. The chain employs TRBV27 and TRBJ2-5; a possible D gene is TRBD2 (5 bases). The CDR3 runs to 16 residues. Trimming removed 6 bases at V and 5 bases at J, with 22 bases between. Germline CDR1 and CDR2: MNHEY and SMNVEV (reference sequence). CDR3 amino acids: CASSHFSGVPRETQYF. DNA for the CDR3: TGTGCCAGCAGCCATTTTTCCGGGGTCCCAAGGGAGACCCAGTACTTC.

This clone has a single count. V and J are TRBV4-3 and TRBJ1-5; perhaps TRBD1 as D (6 bases). Germline CDR1 LGHNA, CDR2 YSLEER. Between the trimmed V and J ends, which lost 1 base and 7 bases, there was a span of 14 bases. This CDR3 region has 15 residues. Here the CDR3 reads CASSQGSAGEQPQHF. The CDR3, as DNA: TGCGCCAGCAGCCAAGGGTCGGCAGGGGAGCAGCCCCAGCATTTT.

The genes are TRBV11-2 and TRBJ1-2; no reliable D call. The CDR3 contains 13 residues. V was shortened by 1 base and J by 2 bases, with 5 bases between the two germline ends. The germline V gene has CDR1 SGHAT and CDR2 FQNNGV. The CDR3 sequence: CASSLVQNYGYTF. For the CDR3, the DNA is TGTGCCAGCAGCTTAGTACAGAACTATGGCTACACCTTC.

This clone came up once. The rearrangement links TRBV18 to TRBJ1-4, with a tentative D call TRBD1 (5 bases). Germline CDR1 is KGHSH and CDR2 is LQKENI. CDR3 length: 14 residues. V lost 3 bases and J lost 3, with 8 bases in between. CDR3 coding DNA: TGTGCCAGCTCACCTGAGACAGCTAATGAAAAACTGTTTTTT. Amino acid sequence: CASSPETANEKLFF.

The chain joins TRBV19 to TRBJ1-6, with a possible D match to TRBD1 (6 bases). Germline V gene sequence: CDR1 LNHDA, CDR2 SQIVND (reference sequence). The V end lost 3 bases, the J end lost 2 bases, and 8 bases lay between the germline ends. The CDR3 is 15 amino acids. The CDR3 reads CASSMTGAYNSPLHF. In DNA form, the CDR3 reads TGTGCCAGTAGTATGACAGGAGCCTATAATTCACCCCTCCACTTT.

This chain joins TRBV2 and TRBJ2-3, with 8 positions matching TRBD2. Germline V gives CDR1 SNHLY, CDR2 FYNNEI. The length of the CDR3 is 13 residues. V lost 7 bases to trimming and J lost 3 bases; unmatched junction nucleotides: 3. The CDR3 reads CASTGTRTDTQYF. CDR3 coding DNA: TGTGCCAGCACAGGGACTAGGACAGATACGCAGTATTTT.

The rearrangement links TRBV27 to TRBJ2-7; TRBD1 matches at 8 bases. The V gene end was trimmed by 4 bases and the J gene end by 3 bases; junction bases not matched to a gene: 8. Germline lookup yields CDR1 MNHEY and CDR2 SMNVEV (reference sequence). The length of the CDR3 is 15 residues. The CDR3 reads CASSSPKTGDYEQYF. The CDR3 coding sequence is TGTGCCAGCAGTTCCCCCAAGACAGGGGACTACGAGCAGTACTTC.

The chain links TRBV30 to TRBJ1-6; 8 nucleotides agree with TRBD1. The junction had 18 bases not matched to a gene; V was cut back by 3 bases and J by 8 bases. CDR1 GTSNPN and CDR2 SVGIG come from the germline V gene (reference sequence). This CDR3 has 18 amino acids. The CDR3 DNA reads as TGTGCCTGGAGACCCGACAGGGGACTCCTTAGGAGTCATTCACCCCTCCACTTT. Translation gives CAWRPDRGLLRSHSPLHF.

This clone was recorded a few times. V gene TRBV18 combines with J gene TRBJ2-1, with D perhaps matching TRBD1 (5 bases). The CDR3 loop spans 14 amino acids. Germline CDR1 KGHSH, CDR2 LQKENI. Trimming took 6 bases from V and 1 from J, leaving 10 bases between them. The CDR3 here is CASSGQKSYNEQFF. CDR3 sequence (DNA): TGTGCCAGCTCCGGACAAAAATCCTACAATGAGCAGTTCTTC.

The V call is TRBV7-2, the J call TRBJ2-3, with a tentative D call TRBD2 (5 bases). With 6 bases removed from V and 5 bases from J, the gap between germline ends came to 12 bases. The CDR3 runs 13 residues. The V gene's germline CDR1 is SGHTA and CDR2 FQGNSA. This CDR3 is CASSVLAGDTQYF. CDR3 nucleotides: TGTGCCAGCAGTGTCCTAGCCGGAGATACGCAGTATTTT.

This clone was picked up one time. CDR3 DNA: TGTGCCAGTAGTATCGGACTAGGCACAGATACGCAGTATTTT. It specifies CASSIGLGTDTQYF. The chain couples TRBV19 to TRBJ2-3; TRBD2 aligns across 7 bases. From germline, CDR1 is LNHDA and CDR2 SQIVND (reference sequence). The CDR3 totals 14 residues. The trim removed 3 bases at V and 1 base at J, leaving 1 base unmatched.

The chain employs TRBV5-1 and TRBJ2-3, with 10 bases identical to TRBD1. Germline CDR1 SGHRS, CDR2 YFSETQ. V lost 4 bases to trimming and J lost 1 base; unmatched junction nucleotides: 6. This CDR3 has 16 amino acids. CDR3 bases: TGCGCCAGCAGCCCCGGAGGGACAGGGGGCACAGATACGCAGTATTTT. This sequence encodes CASSPGGTGGTDTQYF.

This chain uses TRBV27 with TRBJ2-7, with D perhaps TRBD1 (6 bases). Germline V gene data show CDR1 as MNHEY and CDR2 as SMNVEV (reference sequence). This CDR3 has 15 amino acids. Trimming took off 5 bases at V and 5 bases at J, with 19 bases between the two ends. CDR3 DNA: TGTGCCAGCAGTCCCCGGGACACACGAAACCACGAGCAGTACTTC. Translating gives CASSPRDTRNHEQYF.

This rearrangement joins TRBV29-1 to TRBJ2-2; 10 bases are a match to TRBD2. Germline V CDR1 and CDR2: SQVTM, ANQGSEA. The J segment lost 6 bases and the V segment lost 4 bases, leaving 8 bases of the junction unmatched. CDR3 size: 15 residues. The CDR3 coding sequence is TGCAGCGTTGTATGGCTAGCGGGAGTGGCCGGGGAGCTGTTTTTT. This gives the protein CSVVWLAGVAGELFF.

The chain is built from TRBV6-5 and TRBJ2-2; tentative D call: TRBD1 (7 bases). CDR1 is MNHEY, CDR2 SVGAGI, per germline. This CDR3 is built from 16 residues. The ends were cut back, 1 base at V and 3 bases at J, with 12 bases in the middle. The CDR3: CASSYFGRGDTGELFF. DNA of the CDR3: TGTGCCAGCAGTTACTTCGGCAGGGGGGACACCGGGGAGCTGTTTTTT.

The chain carries TRBV7-2 and TRBJ2-1; 8 positions match TRBD2. There are 15 residues in the CDR3. Germline lookup yields CDR1 SGHTA and CDR2 FQGNSA. V shed 1 base and J 4 bases; nucleotides not matched to a gene: 3. CDR3 coding DNA: TGTGCCAGCAGCTTAGATAGCGGGGAGTACAATGAGCAGTTCTTC. It yields the protein CASSLDSGEYNEQFF.

The chain joins TRBV6-5 to TRBJ2-7, with TRBD1 identical over 8 bases. Germline loops: CDR1 MNHEY, CDR2 SVGAGI. The CDR3 runs 15 residues. The V gene end was trimmed by 6 bases and the J gene end by 0 bases; junction bases not matched to a gene: 7. The CDR3 sequence is CASRARDRSSYEQYF. The CDR3 bases are TGTGCCAGCAGAGCCCGGGACAGGAGCTCCTACGAGCAGTACTTC.

V usage is TRBV5-6 and J usage is TRBJ1-5; D is uncertain. CDR3 length: 15 amino acids. CDR1 SGHDT and CDR2 YYEEEE come from the germline V gene. V was pared by 0 bases and J by 5 bases, with 12 bases between. DNA of the CDR3: TGTGCCAGCAGCTTGGCCAAAGCAGGTTATCAGCCCCAGCATTTT. Translating it yields CASSLAKAGYQPQHF. The whole variable domain, filled in from reference TRBV5-6 and TRBJ1-5, reads DAGVTQSPTHLIKTRGQQVTLRCSPKSGHDTVSWYQQALGQGPQFIFQYYEEEERQRGNFPDRFSGHQFPNYSSELNVNALLLGDSALYLCASSLAKAGYQPQHFGDGTRLSIL.

The chain has TRBV6-5 and TRBJ1-2; 7 bases are shared with TRBD1. The CDR3 is 13 amino acids. CDR1 and CDR2 (germline): MNHEY, SVGAGI. Trimming cost V 7 bases and J 8 bases; bases outside gene matches: 10. DNA for the CDR3: TGTGCCAGCACCTTGACAGGGTCCAGGGGCTACACCTTC. This encodes CASTLTGSRGYTF.

The rearrangement joins TRBV9 to TRBJ1-2; 8 nucleotides line up with TRBD1. Germline CDR1 reads SGDLS; CDR2 reads YYNGEE. With V trimmed by 4 bases and J by 6 bases, 8 bases remained unmatched. The CDR3 covers 14 residues. The CDR3 DNA is TGTGCCAGCAGCATACGGACAGGGCAAAATGGCTACACCTTC. Translating it yields CASSIRTGQNGYTF.

There are a few counts of this clone. This chain joins TRBV21-1 and TRBJ1-1. TRBV21-1 is a recognized pseudogene. The CDR3 totals 17 residues. The CDR3 nucleotides read TGTGCCAGCAGCAAAGCCCTTACGGGGGTAAGGGACACTGAAGCTTTCTTT. It yields the protein CASSKALTGVRDTEAFF.

This clone was counted a few times. The V and J genes are TRBV7-9 and TRBJ2-7; D might be TRBD2 (5 bases). CDR1 is SEHNR and CDR2 is FQNEAQ in the germline V gene (reference sequence). This CDR3 is 12 amino acids long. V dropped 5 bases and J dropped 3 bases, with 8 bases sitting between them. CDR3 sequence: CASSTGSYEQYF. CDR3 sequence (DNA): TGTGCCAGCAGCACTGGGAGCTACGAGCAGTACTTC.

The chain combines TRBV7-9 with TRBJ2-5; TRBD2 agrees at 7 bases. The CDR3 runs 15 residues. Trimming took 5 bases from V and 5 from J; bases not matched to a gene: 11. Germline CDR1 SEHNR, CDR2 FQNEAQ (reference sequence). The CDR3 DNA is TGTGCCAGCAGCCCCGAGGGTTTTAGCGGGGAGACCCAGTACTTC. Residues: CASSPEGFSGETQYF.

This clone was seen a handful of times. The chain has TRBV7-8 and TRBJ1-4, with D possibly being TRBD1 (5 bases). In germline, CDR1 is SGHVS, CDR2 FQNEAQ. V was pared by 4 bases and J by 7 bases, with 19 bases between. This CDR3 is built from 16 residues. The CDR3 bases are TGTGCCAGCAGCTCACCCAGAGCGGGGAGGGGTGAAAAACTGTTTTTT. This translates into CASSSPRAGRGEKLFF.

As to this clone: The junction does not match germline at one end; this may be a read error. The DNA of the CDR3 is TGTGCTAGCAGCCCCGGGACAGGGATTCAAGAGACCCAGTACTTC. Amino acids: CASSPGTGIQETQYF. The chain joins TRBV7-7 to TRBJ2-5; 9 positions agree with TRBD1. The CDR3 is 15 amino acids. CDR1 is SSHAT and CDR2 is FNYEAQ in the germline V gene (reference sequence).

The chain carries TRBV5-1 and TRBJ2-5, with 9 bases matching TRBD1. Germline V gene sequence: CDR1 SGHRS, CDR2 YFSETQ. The CDR3 totals 14 residues. V lost 4 bases and J lost 5; bases outside the gene matches: 6. As DNA, the CDR3 is TGCGCCAGCAGCGTACAGGGGGCATCGGAGACCCAGTACTTC. Protein product: CASSVQGASETQYF. Full variable domain (outside the CDR3, taken from reference TRBV5-1 and TRBJ2-5): KAGVTQTPRYLIKTRGQQVTLSCSPISGHRSVSWYQQTPGQGLQFLFEYFSETQRNKGNFPGRFSGRQFSNSRSEMNVSTLELGDSALYLCASSVQGASETQYFGPGTRLLVL.